The 8 T cell receptor beta chains given below trace back to one sample, sequenced in a study of T cell responses to AZD1222 COVID-19 vaccine. Sequencing used immunoSEQ multiplex PCR; TCRdb keeps in-frame clones, though not all of them. The top ten hold roughly 5.4% of the sample, which has approximately 130,000 clones, roughly nine tenths seen once. The specimen was peripheral blood, collected on day 0 of AZD1222 vaccination. The source is an adult in good health.

The rearrangement uses TRBV6-5 and TRBJ2-7; D gene ambiguous. The CDR3 is 11 amino acids. V gave up 6 bases and J gave up 1 base, with 4 bases separating them. Per the germline V gene, CDR1 is MNHEY and CDR2 is SVGAGI. The CDR3 bases are TGTGCCAGCAGACAGTCCTACGAGCAGTACTTC. It codes for CASRQSYEQYF.

V usage is TRBV3-1 (or the pseudogene TRBV3-2) and J usage is TRBJ2-3; 7 bases match TRBD2. CDR3 size: 14 residues. The germline V gene has CDR1 LGHDT and CDR2 YNNKEL (reference sequence). The J segment lost 0 bases and the V segment lost 6 bases, leaving 3 bases of the junction unmatched. CDR3 nucleotides: TGTGCCAGCAGGCGGGACTATAGCACAGATACGCAGTATTTT. Protein product: CASRRDYSTDTQYF.

This clone was counted once. This chain connects TRBV7-3 to TRBJ1-1; D ambiguous. CDR3 length equals 14 residues. With 2 bases removed from V and 0 bases from J, the gap between germline ends came to 7 bases. Germline V gives CDR1 SGHTA, CDR2 FQGTGA. The CDR3: CASSLQGMNTEAFF. In DNA form, the CDR3 reads TGTGCCAGCAGCTTACAAGGCATGAACACTGAAGCTTTCTTT.

The chain carries TRBV6-6 and TRBJ1-5, with D uncertain. CDR1 and CDR2 (germline): MNHNY, SVGAGI (reference sequence). Trimming pared 2 bases from V and 5 bases from J, leaving 10 bases between. The CDR3 consists of 14 residues. For the CDR3, the DNA is TGTGCCAGCAGTTACGGAGATTTTGATCAGCCCCAGCATTTT. Residues: CASSYGDFDQPQHF.

The V call is TRBV6-4, the J call TRBJ2-3; no clear D. The V gene's germline CDR1 is MRHNA and CDR2 SNTAGT. This CDR3 has 13 amino acids. V lost 4 bases and J lost 5, with 10 bases in between. The CDR3 sequence: CASSVTQGDTQYF. The CDR3 DNA sequence: TGTGCCAGCAGTGTCACCCAAGGAGATACGCAGTATTTT.

The chain links TRBV7-9 to TRBJ2-5; D tentatively fits TRBD1 or TRBD2 (6 bases each). The CDR3 contains 16 residues. V lost 1 base to trimming and J lost 2 bases, with 14 bases between them. Germline CDR1 reads SEHNR; CDR2 reads FQNEAQ (reference sequence). Here the CDR3 reads CASSLVGQGRQETQYF. The CDR3, as DNA: TGTGCCAGCAGCTTAGTGGGGCAGGGGAGGCAAGAGACCCAGTACTTC.

CDR3 in DNA: TGTGCCAGCAGCTTGGGGTCTGCGTTGGGGCAAGAGACCCAGTACTTC. This sequence encodes CASSLGSALGQETQYF. The chain carries TRBV5-6 and TRBJ2-5; D is ambiguous. CDR1 and CDR2 (germline): SGHDT, YYEEEE. The length of the CDR3 is 16 residues. V lost 0 bases and J lost 2, with 14 bases in between.

This clone was recorded only once. This rearrangement joins TRBV28 to TRBJ2-5; 8 positions match TRBD1. With V trimmed by 6 bases and J by 5 bases, 14 bases remained unmatched. Germline V CDR1 and CDR2: MDHEN, SYDVKM. This CDR3 contains 16 residues. The CDR3 region is CASSSPGQGYWETQYF. CDR3 in DNA: TGTGCCAGCAGCTCTCCCGGACAGGGTTATTGGGAGACCCAGTACTTC.